What follows are 13 T cell receptor beta chains derived from one specimen sequenced in a study of response to subunit inactivated influenza vaccine. TCRdb re-derived calls from the RT-PCR reads in MiXCR, one entry per CDR3 protein. The top ten hold approximately 10% of the sample, which has about 650,000 distinct CDR3 sequences, 15% to 19% seen once. The material was PBMCs from blood, obtained approximately 12 days after vaccination. These receptors originate from a man aged 45-60 years who received an inactivated influenza vaccine.

The chain is built from TRBV6-1 and TRBJ2-7; maybe TRBD2 (5 bases). The CDR3 sequence is 13 residues long. Trimming removed 5 bases from V and 3 bases from J, with 11 bases in between. From germline, CDR1 is MNHNS and CDR2 SASEGT. The CDR3 loop is CASSPGKSYEQYF. The CDR3 DNA sequence: TGTGCCAGCAGTCCCGGGAAGAGCTACGAGCAGTACTTC.

On this clonotype: Germline is not matched at one junction end, which may reflect a read error. The chain carries TRBV6-2 or TRBV6-3 and TRBJ2-7; 7 positions match TRBD2. The CDR3 runs 14 residues. Germline CDR1 MNHEY, CDR2 SVGEGT. This chain's CDR3 is CASRQTSSSFEQYF. The CDR3 DNA sequence: TGTGCCAGCAGACAGACTAGCTCGTCCTTCGAGCAGTACTTC.

The gene calls are TRBV2 and TRBJ2-3; TRBD1 matches 10 bases. Germline values: CDR1 SNHLY, CDR2 FYNNEI. The CDR3 runs 15 residues. The trim removed 2 bases at V and 5 bases at J, leaving 4 bases unmatched. CDR3 sequence reads: CASSETGQGKDTQYF. The CDR3 coding sequence is TGTGCCAGCAGTGAAACGGGACAGGGGAAAGATACGCAGTATTTT. Complete variable domain (other parts from reference TRBV2 and TRBJ2-3): EPEVTQTPSHQVTQMGQEVILRCVPISNHLYFYWYRQILGQKVEFLVSFYNNEISEKSEIFDDQFSVERPDGSNFTLKIRSTKLEDSAMYFCASSETGQGKDTQYFGPGTRLTVL.

This clonotype appeared a few times. The chain has TRBV14 and TRBJ1-6; D might be TRBD1 (6 bases). Germline V gene sequence: CDR1 SGHDN, CDR2 FVKESK. The CDR3 spans 14 residues. With 6 bases removed from V and 8 bases from J, the gap between germline ends came to 14 bases. The DNA of the CDR3 is TGTGCCAGCAGTGGGGGCCAATCCTATTCACCCCTCCACTTT. Its translation is CASSGGQSYSPLHF.

This clonotype came up many times. The chain couples TRBV3-1 to TRBJ1-1; D not certain. Between the trimmed V and J ends, which lost 4 bases and 1 base, there was a span of 10 bases. The V gene's germline CDR1 is LGHDT and CDR2 YNNKEL (reference sequence). The CDR3 is 14 amino acids. Written as DNA, the CDR3 is TGTGCCAGCAGCCTCACAGAGGGGAACACTGAAGCTTTCTTT. Translated: CASSLTEGNTEAFF.

Only a few counts were recorded for this clonotype. J is TRBJ2-3 and V is TRBV20-1; no definite D call. In germline, CDR1 is DFQATT, CDR2 SNEGSKA (reference sequence). V lost 2 bases and J 5 bases, leaving 8 bases between the germline ends. There are 12 residues in the CDR3. The CDR3 protein is CSARIWLDTQYF. The CDR3 DNA reads TGCAGTGCTAGAATCTGGCTAGATACGCAGTATTTT.

Worth noting for this clonotype: A much larger clone differs by one base, so this may be a read error. The chain joins TRBV14 to TRBJ2-5; no clear D. The germline V gene encodes CDR1 SGHDN and CDR2 FVKESK. CDR3 length: 13 amino acids. V was shortened by 2 bases and J by 3 bases, with 7 bases between the two germline ends. The CDR3 here is CASSQRRKETQYF. The CDR3 bases are TGTGCCAGCAGCCAAAGACGGAAAGAGACCCAGTACTTC.

This clonotype appeared a few times. The chain's CDR3 is CASSPQGAGYGYTF. CDR3 nucleotides: TGTGCCAGCAGCCCACAGGGGGCTGGCTATGGCTACACCTTC. The V and J genes are TRBV7-2 and TRBJ1-2; 9 bases fit TRBD1. V lost 5 bases to trimming and J lost 4 bases; unmatched junction nucleotides: 5. Germline V gene lookup returns CDR1 SGHTA and CDR2 FQGNSA. The length of the CDR3 is 14 residues.

This clonotype turned up a few times. The rearrangement joins TRBV25-1 to TRBJ2-5; 11 bases align to TRBD2. Trimming took 4 bases from V and 3 from J; bases not matched to a gene: 4. Germline lookup yields CDR1 MGHDK and CDR2 SYGVNS. CDR3 size: 15 residues. The CDR3 DNA reads as TGTGCCAGCAGTGCACCGGGACTAGCGGAAGAGACCCAGTACTTC. Amino acids: CASSAPGLAEETQYF.

This rearrangement joins TRBV30 to TRBJ2-1, with a possible D match to TRBD2 (5 bases). The CDR3 is 11 amino acids. Deletions cut 2 bases from V and 9 bases from J, with 8 bases between. Germline V CDR1 and CDR2: GTSNPN, SVGIG (reference sequence). CDR3 loop: CAWSRGGEQFF. Here the CDR3 DNA reads TGTGCCTGGAGTCGAGGAGGTGAGCAGTTCTTC.

V is TRBV7-2 and J is TRBJ2-5; tentative D call: TRBD2 (6 bases). The V gene's germline CDR1 is SGHTA and CDR2 FQGNSA. Trimming shortened V by 1 base and J by 1 base, and 13 bases separated the two germline ends. CDR3 length: 16 residues. This CDR3 reads CASSLVGTSLQETQYF. DNA of the CDR3: TGTGCCAGCAGCTTAGTAGGGACTTCTCTCCAAGAGACCCAGTACTTC.

In this sample, this clonotype turned up a few times. This sequence joins TRBV9 and TRBJ2-5; 10 bases align to TRBD2. The CDR3 loop spans 15 amino acids. Germline V CDR1 and CDR2: SGDLS, YYNGEE. V shed 4 bases and J 5 bases; nucleotides not matched to a gene: 8. CDR3 amino acids: CASSPSGRAEETQYF. Here the CDR3 DNA reads TGTGCCAGCAGCCCAAGCGGGAGGGCCGAGGAGACCCAGTACTTC.

This clonotype was seen many times. The rearrangement uses TRBV6-5 and TRBJ2-3; 10 bases line up with TRBD1. This CDR3 is 15 amino acids long. V dropped 2 bases and J dropped 6; count of bases not matched to a gene: 5. CDR1 MNHEY and CDR2 SVGAGI come from the germline V gene. The CDR3: CASSYGTGVVDTQYF. DNA for the CDR3: TGTGCCAGCAGTTACGGGACAGGGGTGGTGGATACGCAGTATTTT.